Following are 27 T cell receptor beta chains from one sample sequenced in a study of T cell responses to AZD1222 COVID-19 vaccine listed by TCRdb under 2021. Libraries were built with the immunoSEQ multiplex PCR assay. In TCRdb, the immuneACCESS table is reduced to in-frame sequences with V and J assigned. These tables do not hold every clone; where another copy was compared, an unresolved V gene accounts for under half, and the others remain unexplained. Within this sample are roughly 120,000 clones, with about 90% of them counted one time only. Of the sample, under 3% falls within the top ten clones. Reading the label with the study, this specimen's time point is: about 28 days (+/-7) after the second vaccine dose. The sequencing here drew on peripheral blood, taken 28 days after the second AZD1222 dose. The receptor source for this set is an adult who received the AZD1222 COVID-19 vaccine.

Here the CDR3 DNA reads TGTGCCAGCAGCCCACAACCTTCGGACACTGAAGCTTTCTTT. Protein sequence: CASSPQPSDTEAFF. The chain couples TRBV14 to TRBJ1-1, with D hard to call. Germline V gene data show CDR1 as SGHDN and CDR2 as FVKESK. The CDR3 spans 14 residues. Trimming removed 4 bases from V and 3 bases from J, with 12 bases in between. The full variable domain, rest sourced from reference TRBV14 and TRBJ1-1, is EAGVTQFPSHSVIEKGQTVTLRCDPISGHDNLYWYRRVMGKEIKFLLHFVKESKQDESGMPNNRFLAERTGGTYSTLKVQPAELEDSGVYFCASSPQPSDTEAFFGQGTRLTVV.

The chain is built from TRBV2 and TRBJ2-2; the D gene is possibly TRBD1 (6 bases). The CDR3 length is 14 residues. V dropped 5 bases and J dropped 1 base, with 8 bases sitting between them. Germline CDR1 SNHLY, CDR2 FYNNEI. For the CDR3, the DNA is TGTGCCAGCAGTTGGGGACAGAACACCGGGGAGCTGTTTTTT. Residues: CASSWGQNTGELFF.

V usage is TRBV7-6 and J usage is TRBJ1-1, with a possible D match to TRBD1 (5 bases). Looked up from germline, CDR1 is SGHVS and CDR2 is FNYEAQ. The CDR3 is 15 amino acids. V was clipped by 2 bases and J by 5 bases, with 15 bases between them. The DNA of the CDR3 is TGTGCCAGCAGCTTAAAATTGTTAGGGGCTACTGAAGCTTTCTTT. Its protein is CASSLKLLGATEAFF.

This chain joins TRBV19 and TRBJ2-7, with D possibly being TRBD1 (6 bases). In germline, CDR1 is LNHDA, CDR2 SQIVND (reference sequence). Trimming took 3 bases from V and 10 from J, leaving 13 bases between them. The CDR3 totals 12 residues. DNA for the CDR3: TGTGCCAGTAGTATTCGGCAGGGGATCCAGTACTTC. This codes for CASSIRQGIQYF. The whole variable domain, filled in from reference TRBV19 and TRBJ2-7, reads DGGITQSPKYLFRKEGQNVTLSCEQNLNHDAMYWYRQDPGQGLRLIYYSQIVNDFQKGDIAEGYSVSREKKESFPLTVTSAQKNPTAFYLCASSIRQGIQYFGPGTRLTVT.

V and J are TRBV7-2 and TRBJ2-1; D might be TRBD2 (6 bases). The CDR3 length is 15 residues. Germline lookup yields CDR1 SGHTA and CDR2 FQGNSA. Trimming removed 5 bases from V and 5 bases from J, with 16 bases in between. This CDR3 reads CASSPSPGLHNEQFF. CDR3 nucleotide sequence: TGTGCCAGCAGCCCCTCGCCGGGACTGCACAATGAGCAGTTCTTC.

V usage is TRBV5-6 and J usage is TRBJ2-7; 7 positions agree with TRBD2. There are 16 residues in the CDR3. V shed 3 bases and J 1 base; nucleotides not matched to a gene: 10. The V gene's germline CDR1 is SGHDT and CDR2 YYEEEE. The CDR3 bases are TGTGCCAGCAGCTCCCAGGGAGGGTTTGGGTCCTACGAGCAGTACTTC. Amino acids: CASSSQGGFGSYEQYF.

The J gene is TRBJ1-2, the V gene TRBV5-6; maybe TRBD1 (6 bases). Germline V gene sequence: CDR1 SGHDT, CDR2 YYEEEE. This CDR3 is built from 17 residues. The V end was cut by 3 bases, the J end by 0 bases, with 18 bases between. The CDR3 sequence: CASSWDTGVRSNYGYTF. In DNA, the CDR3 is TGTGCCAGCAGCTGGGACACTGGGGTTCGATCTAACTATGGCTACACCTTC. Using reference TRBV5-6 and TRBJ1-2 for the parts outside the CDR3, the full variable domain is DAGVTQSPTHLIKTRGQQVTLRCSPKSGHDTVSWYQQALGQGPQFIFQYYEEEERQRGNFPDRFSGHQFPNYSSELNVNALLLGDSALYLCASSWDTGVRSNYGYTFGSGTRLTVV.

The V and J genes are TRBV7-3 and TRBJ2-1, with D unresolved. The CDR3 covers 13 residues. Trimming removed 5 bases from V and 1 base from J, with 6 bases in between. CDR1 is SGHTA and CDR2 is FQGTGA in the germline V gene. CDR3 bases: TGTGCCAGCAGCCTACGTTCCTACAATGAGCAGTTCTTC. This translates into CASSLRSYNEQFF.

Only a few counts were recorded for this clone. The rearrangement links TRBV2 to TRBJ2-2, with 9 bases fitting TRBD2. Germline CDR1 is SNHLY and CDR2 is FYNNEI. This CDR3 is 16 amino acids long. The V gene end was trimmed by 6 bases and the J gene end by 5 bases; junction bases not matched to a gene: 10. CDR3 sequence: CASRDAAGGGTGELFF. The CDR3 DNA follows: TGTGCCAGCAGAGACGCAGCGGGGGGAGGGACCGGGGAGCTGTTTTTT.

The J gene is TRBJ1-1, the V gene TRBV5-1; D not certain. Looked up from germline, CDR1 is SGHRS and CDR2 is YFSETQ. With 1 base removed from V and 4 bases from J, the gap between germline ends came to 11 bases. The CDR3 sequence is 14 residues long. The CDR3 region has the DNA TGCGCCAGCAGCTTGACTGGAGTGAGCACTGAAGCTTTCTTT. Its translation: CASSLTGVSTEAFF.

This clone was recorded only once. This chain uses TRBV4-3 with TRBJ2-5; 7 bases are a match to TRBD1. Germline V gives CDR1 LGHNA, CDR2 YSLEER. With V trimmed by 1 base and J by 0 bases, 2 bases remained unmatched. The CDR3 spans 15 residues. This chain's CDR3 is CASSQGQGHQETQYF. Written as DNA, the CDR3 is TGCGCCAGCAGCCAAGGACAGGGCCACCAAGAGACCCAGTACTTC.

The CDR3 region is CASSQDKNLAGESADTQYF. CDR3 sequence (DNA): TGTGCCAGCAGCCAAGATAAAAACCTAGCGGGGGAGTCGGCAGATACGCAGTATTTT. The rearrangement links TRBV3-1 (or the pseudogene TRBV3-2) to TRBJ2-3; 10 nucleotides agree with TRBD2. The CDR3 loop spans 19 amino acids. Germline loops: CDR1 LGHDT, CDR2 YNNKEL (reference sequence). The J segment lost 4 bases and the V segment lost 0 bases, leaving 13 bases of the junction unmatched.

This clone was recorded only once. The V gene is TRBV2, the J gene TRBJ1-5; D uncertain. The CDR3 loop spans 13 amino acids. Germline V gives CDR1 SNHLY, CDR2 FYNNEI. V was trimmed by 7 bases and J by 3 bases, leaving 10 bases between them. The CDR3 coding sequence is TGTGCCAGCATGTTCAGCGACAATCAGCCCCAGCATTTT. This translates into CASMFSDNQPQHF.

The CDR3: CASSLGQGEKLFF. The CDR3 DNA is TGTGCCAGCAGCTTAGGACAGGGTGAAAAACTGTTTTTT. The chain has TRBV11-3 and TRBJ1-4; 7 bases align to TRBD1. V was pared by 1 base and J by 7 bases, with 0 bases of the junction left unmatched. The CDR3 is 13 amino acids. From germline, CDR1 is SGHNT and CDR2 YENEEA.

J is TRBJ1-2 and V is TRBV9; 9 bases fit TRBD1. This CDR3 contains 12 residues. Per the germline V gene, CDR1 is SGDLS and CDR2 is YYNGEE. V gave up 3 bases and J gave up 10 bases; unmatched junction bases: 4. The CDR3 sequence: CASSGIQGAYTF. The CDR3 DNA reads as TGTGCCAGCAGCGGTATACAGGGGGCCTACACCTTC.

The chain uses TRBV18 and TRBJ1-1; no firm D call. Germline CDR1 reads KGHSH; CDR2 reads LQKENI. V was shortened by 1 base and J by 6 bases, with 6 bases between the two germline ends. The CDR3 sequence is 12 residues long. As DNA, the CDR3 is TGTGCCAGCTCACCACGCGGGGCTGAAGCTTTCTTT. It is translated as CASSPRGAEAFF.

This clone has a single count. The chain has TRBV19 and TRBJ1-5; D gene uncertain. Germline loops: CDR1 LNHDA, CDR2 SQIVND (reference sequence). The CDR3 consists of 15 residues. V lost 5 bases to trimming and J lost 0 bases, with 11 bases between them. The chain's CDR3 is CASSPRSDSNQPQHF. DNA of the CDR3: TGTGCCAGTAGTCCCCGCTCTGATAGCAATCAGCCCCAGCATTTT.

The V and J genes are TRBV29-1 and TRBJ1-1; tentative D call: TRBD1 (6 bases). V was trimmed by 6 bases and J by 3 bases, leaving 23 bases between them. Germline lookup yields CDR1 SQVTM and CDR2 ANQGSEA. The CDR3 runs to 16 residues. CDR3 nucleotides: TGCAGCGTGGGAGTACAGGGATTTTCCGTCTACACTGAAGCTTTCTTT. This encodes CSVGVQGFSVYTEAFF. Based on the CDR3 plus reference TRBV29-1 and TRBJ1-1, the full variable domain is SAVISQKPSRDICQRGTSLTIQCQVDSQVTMMFWYRQQPGQSLTLIATANQGSEATYESGFVIDKFPISRPNLTFSTLTVSNMSPEDSSIYLCSVGVQGFSVYTEAFFGQGTRLTVV.

The chain employs TRBV4-3 and TRBJ1-1, with D perhaps matching TRBD1 (6 bases). Trimming took 3 bases from V and 3 from J, leaving 11 bases between them. The CDR3 is 14 amino acids. Germline lookup yields CDR1 LGHNA and CDR2 YSLEER. The CDR3 nucleotides are TGCGCCAGCAGCCATTACAACAGGGACACTGAAGCTTTCTTT. This gives the protein CASSHYNRDTEAFF.

This chain connects TRBV5-1 to TRBJ2-5; TRBD1 matches at 7 bases. Germline V gene sequence: CDR1 SGHRS, CDR2 YFSETQ. The CDR3 contains 16 residues. V shed 1 base, J shed 2 bases, and the junction held 8 bases outside the gene matches. The CDR3 region has the DNA TGCGCCAGCAGCTTGACCGGGACAGTGAAACAAGAGACCCAGTACTTC. It yields the protein CASSLTGTVKQETQYF.

The V gene is TRBV19, the J gene TRBJ2-1; 7 bases are shared with TRBD2. With V trimmed by 1 base and J by 5 bases, 8 bases remained unmatched. The CDR3 consists of 16 residues. Germline V gives CDR1 LNHDA, CDR2 SQIVND (reference sequence). The CDR3 reads CASSIVWSGANNEQFF. As DNA, the CDR3 is TGTGCCAGTAGTATAGTTTGGAGCGGGGCAAACAATGAGCAGTTCTTC.

The CDR3 sequence: CASSPAQGVSTDTQYF. The CDR3 DNA sequence: TGTGCCAGCTCACCCGCACAGGGAGTCAGCACAGATACGCAGTATTTT. The chain links TRBV18 to TRBJ2-3, with D possibly being TRBD1 (6 bases). Germline V CDR1 and CDR2: KGHSH, LQKENI. CDR3 length equals 16 residues. V lost 3 bases, J lost 0 bases, and 13 bases lay in between.

The V call is TRBV7-8, the J call TRBJ1-1; the D gene is possibly TRBD1 (5 bases). Trimming took off 0 bases at V and 4 bases at J, with 9 bases between the two ends. Germline V lookup: CDR1 SGHVS, CDR2 FQNEAQ. The CDR3 contains 14 residues. CDR3 sequence: CASSLAGAGTEAFF. The CDR3 nucleotides are TGTGCCAGCAGCTTAGCCGGGGCTGGCACTGAAGCTTTCTTT.

Concerning this clone itself: One junction end does not reproduce the germline sequence, and a read error may be involved. J is TRBJ2-2 and V is TRBV7-7; D not certain. This CDR3 contains 13 residues. CDR1 and CDR2 (germline): SSHAT, FNYEAQ (reference sequence). CDR3 bases: TGTGCTAGCAGCCCCAGTGGCACCGGGGAGCTGTTTTTT. Amino acids: CASSPSGTGELFF. The whole variable domain, filled in from reference TRBV7-7 and TRBJ2-2, reads GAGVSQSPRYKVTKRGQDVTLRCDPISSHATLYWYQQALGQGPEFLTYFNYEAQPDKSGLPSDRFSAERPEGSISTLTIQRTEQRDSAMYRCASSPSGTGELFFGEGSRLTVL.

The rearrangement uses TRBV5-1 and TRBJ2-1; 8 bases are a match to TRBD2. The length of the CDR3 is 16 residues. J lost 4 bases, V lost 0 bases, and 6 bases had no gene match. CDR1 SGHRS and CDR2 YFSETQ come from the germline V gene. The chain's CDR3 is CASSLVAGGRYNEQFF. The CDR3, as DNA: TGCGCCAGCAGCTTGGTGGCGGGGGGTAGGTACAATGAGCAGTTCTTC.

The J gene is TRBJ1-3, the V gene TRBV13; TRBD1 is a possible D gene (5 bases). V was clipped by 5 bases and J by 0 bases, with 11 bases between them. Germline V CDR1 and CDR2: PRHDT, FYEKMQ (reference sequence). The CDR3 consists of 15 residues. This CDR3 reads CASSLLDSSGNTIYF. The CDR3 nucleotides read TGTGCCAGCAGCCTCCTCGACAGCTCTGGAAACACCATATATTTT.

The rearrangement uses TRBV18 and TRBJ1-4; 9 bases map to TRBD1. Germline V gene sequence: CDR1 KGHSH, CDR2 LQKENI. The CDR3 extends over 18 amino acids. Trimming removed 6 bases from V and 4 bases from J; junction bases left unmatched: 15. The CDR3, as DNA: TGTGCCAGCTCCCCGACTATAGGCAACAGGGGGCATAATGAAAAACTGTTTTTT. Encoded protein: CASSPTIGNRGHNEKLFF.